This T cell receptor beta chain was identified during a study of blood T cell repertoires in COVID-19. From germline, CDR1 is SGHRS and CDR2 YFSETQ. CDR3 length: 16 residues. The ends lost 5 bases at V and 7 bases at J; junction bases unmatched: 14. TCRdb keeps only in-frame clones here, not all; method: immunoSEQ multiplex PCR. This sample carries some 40,000 clones, about 80% of them seen once, and the ten largest clones take about 48%. The V call is TRBV5-1, the J call TRBJ2-1; 8 bases line up with TRBD2. The TCR was taken from a woman of 80 years or more with acute or convalescent COVID-19. Sequencing used peripheral blood. CDR3 nucleotides: TGCGCCAGCAGTCCATCACCCCCGGGGGGGAGGAATGAGCAGTTCTTC. Protein product: CASSPSPPGGRNEQFF. The full variable domain, with the rest looked up from reference TRBV5-1 and TRBJ2-1, is KAGVTQTPRYLIKTRGQQVTLSCSPISGHRSVSWYQQTPGQGLQFLFEYFSETQRNKGNFPGRFSGRQFSNSRSEMNVSTLELGDSALYLCASSPSPPGGRNEQFFGPGTRLTVL.